Below, 6 T cell receptor beta chains from the same sample are listed, as sequenced in a study of OX40 agonist ivuxolimab in advanced cancers. Sequencing was performed with immunoSEQ multiplex PCR; in TCRdb, only in-frame clones are kept and a portion is missing. The table includes about 28,000 clones, roughly 90% detected once. The source was CD4+ or CD8+ T cells sorted from blood, collected in a trial of the OX40 agonist ivuxolimab. These receptors came from an adult with an advanced solid tumor such as melanoma, head and neck, liver or kidney cancer.

V usage is TRBV7-3 and J usage is TRBJ1-1; D is perhaps TRBD1 (6 bases). Trimming took off 5 bases at V and 3 bases at J, with 13 bases between the two ends. Germline V gives CDR1 SGHTA, CDR2 FQGTGA. The CDR3 is 14 residues long. CDR3 residues: CASSTQGKDTEAFF. The CDR3 DNA reads as TGTGCCAGCAGCACACAGGGAAAGGACACTGAAGCTTTCTTT.

The chain uses TRBV9 and TRBJ1-1; perhaps TRBD1 as D (5 bases). The V and J ends lost 3 bases and 10 bases respectively, with 16 bases between them. There are 13 residues in the CDR3. Looked up from germline, CDR1 is SGDLS and CDR2 is YYNGEE. Here the CDR3 DNA reads TGTGCCAGCAGCGGACAGCCAGGTAGGGTAGCTTTCTTT. Its translation is CASSGQPGRVAFF.

A single count supports this clone. J is TRBJ2-2 and V is TRBV28, with 9 bases fitting TRBD2. There are 14 residues in the CDR3. The trim removed 3 bases at V and 4 bases at J, leaving 0 bases unmatched. CDR1 MDHEN and CDR2 SYDVKM come from the germline V gene. The CDR3: CASSFSGGTGELFF. In DNA, the CDR3 is TGTGCCAGCAGTTTTAGCGGGGGCACCGGGGAGCTGTTTTTT.

This clone appeared a few times. The V and J genes are TRBV2 and TRBJ1-1; D might be TRBD1 (5 bases). This CDR3 comprises 13 residues. Germline values: CDR1 SNHLY, CDR2 FYNNEI. V was cut by 10 bases and J by 10 bases, with 22 bases left in between. The CDR3, as DNA: TGTGCCATCAGACTCCCCTCGCGGGACGGAGCTTTCTTT. It specifies CAIRLPSRDGAFF.

This rearrangement joins TRBV11-2 to TRBJ1-2; D remains ambiguous. The CDR3 sequence is 13 residues long. Germline values: CDR1 SGHAT, CDR2 FQNNGV. V gave up 0 bases and J gave up 8 bases, with 10 bases separating them. The CDR3 loop is CASSLEAGRGYTF. The CDR3 DNA reads TGTGCCAGCAGCTTAGAGGCAGGTCGAGGCTACACCTTC.

Only one count was recorded for this clone. V gene TRBV5-5 combines with J gene TRBJ1-1, with no clear D. There are 14 residues in the CDR3. CDR1 is SGHKS, CDR2 YYEKEE, per germline (reference sequence). Here the CDR3 reads CATTQTLMNTEAFF. CDR3 bases: TGTGCTACCACCCAAACCCTCATGAACACTGAAGCTTTCTTT.